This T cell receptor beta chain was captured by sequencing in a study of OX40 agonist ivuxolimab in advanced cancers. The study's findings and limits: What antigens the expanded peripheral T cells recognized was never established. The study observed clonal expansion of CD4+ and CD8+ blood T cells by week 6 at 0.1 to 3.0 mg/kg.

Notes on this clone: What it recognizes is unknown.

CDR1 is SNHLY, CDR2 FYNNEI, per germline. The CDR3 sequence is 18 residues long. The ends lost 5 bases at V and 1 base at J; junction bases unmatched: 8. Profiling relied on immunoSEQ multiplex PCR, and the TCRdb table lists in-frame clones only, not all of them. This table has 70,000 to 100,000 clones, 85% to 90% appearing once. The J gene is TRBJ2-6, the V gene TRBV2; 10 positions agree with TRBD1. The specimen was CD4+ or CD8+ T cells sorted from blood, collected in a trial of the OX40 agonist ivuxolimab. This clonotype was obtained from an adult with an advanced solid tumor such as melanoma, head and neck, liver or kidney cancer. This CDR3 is CASSRTGTGVSGANVLTF. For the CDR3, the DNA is TGTGCCAGCAGTAGGACTGGGACAGGGGTATCTGGGGCCAACGTCCTGACTTTC. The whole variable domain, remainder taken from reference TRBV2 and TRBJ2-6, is EPEVTQTPSHQVTQMGQEVILRCVPISNHLYFYWYRQILGQKVEFLVSFYNNEISEKSEIFDDQFSVERPDGSNFTLKIRSTKLEDSAMYFCASSRTGTGVSGANVLTFGAGSRLTVL.